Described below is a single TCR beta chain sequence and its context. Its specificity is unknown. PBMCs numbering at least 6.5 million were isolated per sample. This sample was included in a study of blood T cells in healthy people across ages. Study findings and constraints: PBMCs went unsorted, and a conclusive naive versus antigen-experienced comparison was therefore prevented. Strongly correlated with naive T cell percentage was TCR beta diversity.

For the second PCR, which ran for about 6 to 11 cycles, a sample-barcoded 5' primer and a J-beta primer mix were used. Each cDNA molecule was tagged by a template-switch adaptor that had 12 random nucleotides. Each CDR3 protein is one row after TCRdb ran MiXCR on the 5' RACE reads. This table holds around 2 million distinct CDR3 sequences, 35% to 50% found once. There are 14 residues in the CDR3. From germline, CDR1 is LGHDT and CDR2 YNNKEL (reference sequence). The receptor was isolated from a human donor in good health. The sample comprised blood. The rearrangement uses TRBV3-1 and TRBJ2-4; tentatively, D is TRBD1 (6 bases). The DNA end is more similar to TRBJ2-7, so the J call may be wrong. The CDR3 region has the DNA TGTGCCAGCAGCCAGACGGAACAGGGCCCCGAGCAGTACTTC. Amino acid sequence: CASSQTEQGPEQYF.